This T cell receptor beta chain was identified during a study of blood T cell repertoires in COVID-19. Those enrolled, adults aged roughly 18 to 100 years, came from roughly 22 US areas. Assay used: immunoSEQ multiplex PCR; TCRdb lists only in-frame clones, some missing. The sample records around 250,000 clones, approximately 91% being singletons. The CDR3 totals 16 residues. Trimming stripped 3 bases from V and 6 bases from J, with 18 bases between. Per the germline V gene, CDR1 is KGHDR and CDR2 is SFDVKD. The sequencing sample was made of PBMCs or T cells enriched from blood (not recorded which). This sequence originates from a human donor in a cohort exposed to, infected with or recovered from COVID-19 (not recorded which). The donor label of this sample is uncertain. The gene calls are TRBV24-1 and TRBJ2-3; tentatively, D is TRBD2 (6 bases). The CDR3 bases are TGTGCCACCAGTGATCCCGGGACTGAGGGGTCCGATACGCAGTATTTT. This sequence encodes CATSDPGTEGSDTQYF.